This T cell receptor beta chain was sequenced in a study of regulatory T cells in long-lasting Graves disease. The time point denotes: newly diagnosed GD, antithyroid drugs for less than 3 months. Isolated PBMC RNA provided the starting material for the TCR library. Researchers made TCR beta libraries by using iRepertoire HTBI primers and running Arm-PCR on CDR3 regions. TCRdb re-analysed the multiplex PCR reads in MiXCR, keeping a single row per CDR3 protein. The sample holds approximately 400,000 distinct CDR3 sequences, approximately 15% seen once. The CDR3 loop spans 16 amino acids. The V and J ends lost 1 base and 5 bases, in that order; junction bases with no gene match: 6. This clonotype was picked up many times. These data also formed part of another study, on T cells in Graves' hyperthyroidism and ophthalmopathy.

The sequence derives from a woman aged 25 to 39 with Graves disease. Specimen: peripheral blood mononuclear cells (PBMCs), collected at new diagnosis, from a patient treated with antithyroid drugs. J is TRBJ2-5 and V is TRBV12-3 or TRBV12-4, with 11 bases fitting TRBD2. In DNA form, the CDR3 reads TGTGCCAGCAGTTTAGGGGTAGCGGGAGGGTGGGAGACCCAGTACTTC. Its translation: CASSLGVAGGWETQYF.